One sample yielded the 31 T cell receptor beta chains listed below, sequenced in a study of regulatory T cells in long-lasting Graves disease. The time point: newly diagnosed GD, antithyroid drugs for less than 3 months. Generation of the TCR library employed RNA extracted from PBMCs. Arm-PCR of CDR3 regions and iRepertoire HTBI primers were the basis on which TCR beta libraries were built. From the multiplex PCR reads, TCRdb called clonotypes with MiXCR, one entry per CDR3 protein. The profile shows about 540,000 distinct CDR3 sequences, roughly 12% of them singletons. The same sample was also used in a study of T cells in Graves' hyperthyroidism and ophthalmopathy.

This specimen was peripheral blood mononuclear cells (PBMCs), taken at new diagnosis, from a patient treated with antithyroid drugs. These receptors all come from a young man with Graves disease.

This clonotype was counted at least ten times. The chain recombines TRBV20-1 with TRBJ2-1; 9 bases map to TRBD1. CDR1 is DFQATT, CDR2 SNEGSKA, per germline (reference sequence). The CDR3 extends over 14 amino acids. Trimming took 3 bases from V and 6 from J; bases not matched to a gene: 6. This CDR3 reads CSARTGTGFNEQFF. The DNA for the CDR3 is TGCAGTGCTAGGACCGGGACAGGGTTCAATGAGCAGTTCTTC.

This sequence joins TRBV20-1 and TRBJ2-5; 8 bases fit TRBD2. Germline loops: CDR1 DFQATT, CDR2 SNEGSKA (reference sequence). This CDR3 region has 15 residues. V lost 2 bases, J lost 2 bases, and 7 bases stayed unmatched. This CDR3 is CSARKAGGSQETQYF. Here the CDR3 DNA reads TGCAGTGCTAGAAAGGCGGGAGGTTCTCAAGAGACCCAGTACTTC.

In this sample, this clonotype turned up many times. The chain has TRBV3-1 and TRBJ2-4; 11 bases line up with TRBD2. Germline-derived CDR1 and CDR2 are LGHDT and YNNKEL (reference sequence). CDR3 length equals 18 residues. Trimming removed 4 bases from V and 6 bases from J; junction bases left unmatched: 14. The CDR3 sequence is CASSPRGGSGRATNIQYF. CDR3 in DNA: TGTGCCAGCAGCCCTAGGGGTGGTAGCGGGAGGGCTACAAACATTCAGTACTTC.

This clonotype was seen at least ten times. The V and J genes are TRBV6-2 or TRBV6-3 and TRBJ2-7; 11 bases line up with TRBD2. The germline V gene encodes CDR1 MNHEY and CDR2 SVGEGT. V gave up 2 bases and J gave up 0 bases; unmatched junction bases: 12. This CDR3 spans 19 amino acids. The DNA for the CDR3 is TGTGCCAGCAGTTACCGTCAACCGATAGCGGGAGGGAGCTCCTACGAGCAGTACTTC. Translation gives CASSYRQPIAGGSSYEQYF.

This clonotype was seen many times. The V gene is TRBV29-1, the J gene TRBJ2-3; 9 bases fit TRBD1. This CDR3 has 16 residues. V shed 0 bases, J shed 4 bases, and the junction held 8 bases outside the gene matches. CDR1 and CDR2 from the germline V gene are SQVTM and ANQGSEA. This CDR3 is CSVEDLGDRDADTQYF. DNA of the CDR3: TGCAGCGTTGAAGATCTTGGGGACAGGGATGCAGATACGCAGTATTTT.

This clonotype has only one observation. This may be a read error, as it is one base from a much larger clone. The gene calls are TRBV7-2 and TRBJ2-6; D not resolved. This CDR3 is 16 amino acids long. CDR1 is SGHTA, CDR2 FQGNSA, per germline. In DNA form, the CDR3 reads TGTGCCGGCAGCTTAGCATGGGGTGCCGGGGCCAACGTCCTGACTTTC. Its translation: CAGSLAWGAGANVLTF.

This clonotype occurred a few times. The chain couples TRBV24-1 to TRBJ2-3; TRBD2 might be the D (5 bases). V lost 3 bases and J lost 3, with 21 bases in between. This CDR3 region has 18 residues. Germline CDR1 reads KGHDR; CDR2 reads SFDVKD. CDR3 sequence (DNA): TGTGCCACCAGTGATGCACCCTACCGGGGTTTTTTGACAGATACGCAGTATTTT. Amino acid sequence: CATSDAPYRGFLTDTQYF.

This clonotype was seen many times. This chain uses TRBV7-3 with TRBJ2-1, with 10 bases aligning to TRBD2. Germline CDR1 reads SGHTA; CDR2 reads FQGTGA. With V trimmed by 3 bases and J by 4 bases, 9 bases remained unmatched. The length of the CDR3 is 17 residues. The CDR3 sequence: CASSFKLGLARYNEQFF. CDR3 DNA sequence: TGTGCCAGCAGCTTCAAACTGGGACTAGCGCGTTACAATGAGCAGTTCTTC.

The chain employs TRBV10-3 and TRBJ2-7, with 10 bases identical to TRBD1. The CDR3 runs 16 residues. Germline V lookup: CDR1 ENHRY, CDR2 SYGVKD. Trimming cost V 2 bases and J 5 bases; bases outside gene matches: 9. CDR3 sequence: CAISESGTGVLDEQYF. CDR3 DNA sequence: TGTGCCATCAGTGAGAGCGGGACAGGGGTTTTGGACGAGCAGTACTTC.

This clonotype was counted ten times or more. The J gene is TRBJ2-2, the V gene TRBV7-9, with D unclear. Per the germline V gene, CDR1 is SEHNR and CDR2 is FQNEAQ (reference sequence). CDR3 length equals 16 residues. Trimming took 5 bases from V and 0 from J, leaving 13 bases between them. Here the CDR3 DNA reads TGTGCCAGCAGCACCCTCCGGGCCTCGAACACCGGGGAGCTGTTTTTT. Amino acid sequence: CASSTLRASNTGELFF.

This clonotype was seen once. The chain employs TRBV6-2 or TRBV6-3 and TRBJ2-1, with D hard to call. The germline V gene has CDR1 MNHEY and CDR2 SVGEGT. This CDR3 contains 13 residues. V lost 5 bases and J 4 bases, leaving 9 bases between the germline ends. CDR3 protein: CASSTTPYNEQFF. Written as DNA, the CDR3 is TGTGCCAGCAGTACGACCCCGTACAATGAGCAGTTCTTC.

In this sample, this clonotype turned up a few times. The chain is built from TRBV9 and TRBJ2-3, with a weak D call TRBD2 (6 bases). The V end lost 3 bases, the J end lost 4 bases, and 18 bases lay between the germline ends. In germline, CDR1 is SGDLS, CDR2 YYNGEE. The CDR3 sequence is 16 residues long. CDR3 region: CASSADAVPGADTQYF. The CDR3 nucleotides are TGTGCCAGCAGCGCGGACGCCGTCCCGGGGGCAGATACGCAGTATTTT.

This clonotype occurred many times. The CDR3 here is CASSPTDNQPQHF. Here the CDR3 DNA reads TGTGCCAGCAGCCCGACTGATAATCAGCCCCAGCATTTT. The rearrangement joins TRBV2 to TRBJ1-5; D call uncertain. CDR3 length: 13 amino acids. Trimming removed 6 bases at V and 4 bases at J, with 10 bases between. Germline assignment: CDR1 SNHLY and CDR2 FYNNEI.

This clonotype was observed a handful of times. This rearrangement joins TRBV20-1 to TRBJ2-1; 7 bases are a match to TRBD2. From germline, CDR1 is DFQATT and CDR2 SNEGSKA (reference sequence). The CDR3 extends over 13 amino acids. V lost 5 bases to trimming and J lost 5 bases; unmatched junction nucleotides: 6. CDR3 in DNA: TGCAGTGCTTCCGGGACTACGAACAATGAGCAGTTCTTC. This sequence encodes CSASGTTNNEQFF.

As concerns this clonotype: With a much larger clone just one base away, this may be a read error. The V and J genes are TRBV6-5 and TRBJ2-5; maybe TRBD1 (5 bases). The CDR3 contains 15 residues. Germline V gene data show CDR1 as MNHEY and CDR2 as SVGAGI. Trimming took off 0 bases at V and 3 bases at J, with 11 bases between the two ends. CDR3 DNA: TGTGCCAGCAGTTACTCGAAGGGGAACAAAGAGACCCAGTACTTC. Encoded protein: CASSYSKGNKETQYF.

This clonotype was counted many times. V is TRBV2 and J is TRBJ1-3, with no clear D. The germline V and J ends were trimmed by 4 bases and 0 bases, with 7 bases remaining between them. Looked up from germline, CDR1 is SNHLY and CDR2 is FYNNEI. The CDR3 is 14 residues long. The CDR3 bases are TGTGCCAGCAGTGTCAAGGGCTCTGGAAACACCATATATTTT. Amino acid sequence: CASSVKGSGNTIYF.

This clonotype was recorded at least ten times. The chain has TRBV18 and TRBJ2-2; tentatively, D is TRBD1 or TRBD2 (5 bases each). CDR3 length equals 14 residues. Trimming shortened V by 0 bases and J by 6 bases, and 8 bases separated the two germline ends. The germline V gene encodes CDR1 KGHSH and CDR2 LQKENI. The CDR3 nucleotides are TGTGCCAGCTCACCACCGGTGGGACCCGGGGAGCTGTTTTTT. Translated: CASSPPVGPGELFF.

This clonotype was seen many times. The rearrangement uses TRBV5-1 and TRBJ1-1; the D is unclear. This CDR3 contains 15 residues. V was clipped by 1 base and J by 5 bases, with 15 bases between them. Germline CDR1 reads SGHRS; CDR2 reads YFSETQ. CDR3 sequence (DNA): TGCGCCAGCAGCTTGCATCCGGGCGGGGAGACTGAAGCTTTCTTT. It translates to CASSLHPGGETEAFF.

This clonotype occurred many times. The V gene is TRBV30, the J gene TRBJ1-1, with D maybe TRBD1 (5 bases). Deletions cut 0 bases from V and 11 bases from J, with 13 bases between. Germline CDR1 is GTSNPN and CDR2 is SVGIG (reference sequence). CDR3 length equals 12 residues. This CDR3 reads CAWSVLSGNAFF. The CDR3 DNA follows: TGTGCCTGGAGTGTTCTCTCAGGGAACGCTTTCTTT.

Turning to this clonotype: Being one base from a much bigger clone, this may be a read error. The chain uses TRBV20-1 and TRBJ2-5; D may match TRBD1 or TRBD2 (5 bases each). This CDR3 comprises 15 residues. The germline V and J ends were trimmed by 4 bases and 4 bases, with 19 bases remaining between them. Per the germline V gene, CDR1 is DFQATT and CDR2 is SNEGSKA (reference sequence). Written as DNA, the CDR3 is TGCAGTGCTATGGGGGATCTCCCCCTGGGAGAGACCCAGTACTTC. Its protein is CSAMGDLPLGETQYF.

Ten or more counts support this clonotype. The chain uses TRBV2 and TRBJ1-2; no definite D call. The CDR3 is made up of 14 amino acids. Per the germline V gene, CDR1 is SNHLY and CDR2 is FYNNEI. Trimming took 6 bases from V and 0 from J, leaving 11 bases between them. For the CDR3, the DNA is TGTGCCAGCAGCCCTGAAGGGTCTAACTATGGCTACACCTTC. Its translation is CASSPEGSNYGYTF.

This clonotype was recorded at least ten times. The J gene is TRBJ2-3, the V gene TRBV7-9; D is unclear. The V gene lost 1 base and the J gene lost 4 bases, with 12 bases spanning the gap. This CDR3 is 15 amino acids long. CDR1 and CDR2 (germline): SEHNR, FQNEAQ (reference sequence). The CDR3 DNA reads TGTGCCAGCAGCTTAGGTCGTGGCGCGGCAGATACGCAGTATTTT. Translated, it gives CASSLGRGAADTQYF.

Many counts were recorded for this clonotype. The genes are TRBV2 and TRBJ1-2; TRBD1 agrees at 7 bases. Per the germline V gene, CDR1 is SNHLY and CDR2 is FYNNEI. This CDR3 has 12 amino acids. J gave up 8 bases and V 7 bases, and 7 bases lay outside the gene matches. The CDR3 DNA follows: TGTGCCAGCACCGACAGGGTTTCGGGCTACACCTTC. This sequence encodes CASTDRVSGYTF.

This clonotype was counted ten times or more. The rearrangement uses TRBV24-1 and TRBJ2-7, with TRBD2 matching 13 bases. The V segment lost 3 bases and the J segment 3 bases; nucleotides outside the gene matches: 7. This CDR3 spans 17 amino acids. Germline V gives CDR1 KGHDR, CDR2 SFDVKD. CDR3 DNA: TGTGCCACCAGTGATACTAGGACTAGCGGGAGTTTCTACGAGCAGTACTTC. Its protein is CATSDTRTSGSFYEQYF.

This clonotype showed up just a few times. This chain joins TRBV18 and TRBJ1-5; maybe TRBD1 (6 bases). The germline V gene has CDR1 KGHSH and CDR2 LQKENI. V was cut by 5 bases and J by 2 bases, with 13 bases left in between. CDR3 length equals 15 residues. CDR3 nucleotides: TGTGCCAGCTCATCCCAGGGGTATGGCAATCAGCCCCAGCATTTT. Amino acids: CASSSQGYGNQPQHF.

This chain joins TRBV28 and TRBJ2-2; 9 bases line up with TRBD2. The junction had 11 bases not matched to a gene; V was cut back by 5 bases and J by 7 bases. The CDR3 runs to 16 residues. Germline V CDR1 and CDR2: MDHEN, SYDVKM. CDR3 nucleotide sequence: TGTGCCAGCAGTACCGTAGCGGGAGTAGGTGGCGGGGAGCTGTTTTTT. Translation gives CASSTVAGVGGGELFF. The full variable domain, in which reference TRBV28 and TRBJ2-2 provide the parts outside the CDR3, is DVKVTQSSRYLVKRTGEKVFLECVQDMDHENMFWYRQDPGLGLRLIYFSYDVKMKEKGDIPEGYSVSREKKERFSLILESASTNQTSMYLCASSTVAGVGGGELFFGEGSRLTVL.

With regard to this clonotype: The junction departs from the called germline gene at one end, perhaps through a read error. V gene TRBV7-9 combines with J gene TRBJ2-3; the match to TRBD2 covers 10 bases. CDR3 length equals 19 residues. Germline loops: CDR1 SEHNR, CDR2 FQNEAQ (reference sequence). CDR3 protein: CASSQDRKSGRAEVDTQYF. CDR3 in DNA: TGCGCCAGCAGCCAAGATCGAAAGAGCGGGAGGGCTGAAGTAGATACGCAGTATTTT.

This clonotype was seen repeatedly, ten times or more. The V and J genes are TRBV20-1 and TRBJ1-2; D remains ambiguous. The CDR3 runs to 12 residues. Between the trimmed V and J ends, which lost 2 bases and 5 bases, there was a span of 9 bases. Germline V gene data show CDR1 as DFQATT and CDR2 as SNEGSKA (reference sequence). CDR3 region: CSARSDKYGYTF. The CDR3 DNA follows: TGCAGTGCTAGATCAGACAAGTATGGCTACACCTTC.

This clonotype occurred once. The rearrangement uses TRBV25-1 and TRBJ1-6, with D maybe TRBD1 (6 bases). Trimming shortened V by 6 bases and J by 7 bases, and 22 bases separated the two germline ends. CDR1 and CDR2 (germline): MGHDK, SYGVNS. The CDR3 runs to 17 residues. DNA of the CDR3: TGTGCCAGCAGCCACCGCCAAGGAGGGGGTGACAATTCACCCCTCCACTTT. This codes for CASSHRQGGGDNSPLHF.

Ten or more counts support this clonotype. This chain uses TRBV12-3 or TRBV12-4 with TRBJ1-1, with D uncertain. This CDR3 spans 14 amino acids. Trimming stripped 2 bases from V and 0 bases from J, with 7 bases between. CDR3 coding DNA: TGTGCCAGCAGTTTATTCCCATTGAACACTGAAGCTTTCTTT. Protein sequence: CASSLFPLNTEAFF.

The chain recombines TRBV24-1 with TRBJ2-6; maybe TRBD1 (6 bases). The CDR3 is 19 residues long. Germline CDR1 reads KGHDR; CDR2 reads SFDVKD. V was clipped by 5 bases and J by 4 bases, with 23 bases between them. The CDR3 DNA sequence: TGTGCCACCAGTGTGGTCAGGGGCCCCCTAGGAGGAGGGGCCAACGTCCTGACTTTC. Protein sequence: CATSVVRGPLGGGANVLTF.